A single sample is the source of the 21 T cell receptor beta chains below, sequenced in a study of metastatic and nonmetastatic thyroid tumors. None of the patients had undergone any treatment ahead of thyroid surgery. Through MiXCR, TCRdb re-clonotyped the PCR reads. The repertoire holds tens of thousands of clones, with about 15% as singletons. What was sequenced was blood. The receptors stem from a male donor with papillary thyroid cancer or a benign thyroid nodule (not recorded which). Some clones in this sample may be carry-over from other donors' samples.

This clone is medium-sized within its sample. V and J are TRBV12-3 or TRBV12-4 and TRBJ1-5; D remains unclear. With 6 bases removed from V and 6 bases from J, the gap between germline ends came to 18 bases. The CDR3 covers 15 residues. This CDR3 is CASSTGESISQPQHF. As DNA, the CDR3 is TGTGCCAGCAGCACTGGGGAAAGTATCAGTCAGCCCCAGCATTTT.

This clone was seen just once. The chain recombines TRBV20-1 with TRBJ2-7; the D gene could be TRBD1 or TRBD2 (6 bases each). The CDR3 has 15 amino acids. In germline, CDR1 is DFQATT, CDR2 SNEGSKA (reference sequence). V was shortened by 2 bases and J by 3 bases, with 17 bases between the two germline ends. The CDR3 reads CSARYPGGYYYEQYF. CDR3 bases: TGCAGTGCTAGATACCCCGGGGGCTACTACTACGAGCAGTACTTC.

This clone was found many times. The CDR3 region is CSARRGGGGSTDTQYF. The CDR3 DNA is TGCAGTGCCCGCAGGGGTGGCGGGGGTAGCACAGATACGCAGTATTTT. The V gene is TRBV20-1, the J gene TRBJ2-3; the D gene is possibly TRBD2 (7 bases). The germline CDR1 and CDR2 sequences are DFQATT and SNEGSKA (reference sequence). V shed 6 bases and J shed 0 bases, with 19 bases lying between them. The CDR3 sequence is 16 residues long.

This clone was found once. This chain links TRBV5-1 with TRBJ1-5; no clear D. Germline V lookup: CDR1 SGHRS, CDR2 YFSETQ. V shed 0 bases and J shed 3 bases, with 10 bases lying between them. This CDR3 is built from 15 residues. The CDR3 here is CASSLECDLNQPQHF. CDR3 nucleotides: TGCGCCAGCAGCTTGGAGTGCGATCTCAATCAGCCCCAGCATTTT.

This clone showed up many times. The chain employs TRBV11-2 and TRBJ2-2; 8 bases are shared with TRBD1. The trim removed 2 bases at V and 4 bases at J, leaving 6 bases unmatched. Germline V CDR1 and CDR2: SGHAT, FQNNGV. This CDR3 comprises 16 residues. Here the CDR3 reads CASSLRQGARTGELFF. CDR3 nucleotide sequence: TGTGCCAGCAGCTTAAGGCAGGGGGCGCGCACCGGGGAGCTGTTTTTT.

V usage is TRBV5-6 and J usage is TRBJ2-4; D tentatively fits TRBD1 or TRBD2 (6 bases each). Trimming took 4 bases from V and 5 from J, leaving 19 bases between them. The CDR3 runs 16 residues. Germline V CDR1 and CDR2: SGHDT, YYEEEE. CDR3 DNA: TGTGCCAGCAGCCCCGGTTGGGGGAGGACAGAAAACATTCAGTACTTC. Translation: CASSPGWGRTENIQYF.

This clone was picked up many times. The chain employs TRBV20-1 and TRBJ1-3; D might be TRBD1 (5 bases). Germline CDR1 reads DFQATT; CDR2 reads SNEGSKA (reference sequence). The CDR3 is 14 residues long. V lost 6 bases, J lost 4 bases, and 16 bases lay in between. Here the CDR3 reads CSASRQRTGNTIYF. Written as DNA, the CDR3 is TGCAGTGCGAGTCGACAGAGGACGGGAAACACCATATATTTT.

Remarks on this clone: A much larger clone sits a single nucleotide away, making a read error possible. CDR3 region: CASRLGAISPYGYTF. CDR3 DNA sequence: TGTGCCAGCAGGTTGGGGGCCATCTCTCCCTATGGCTACACCTTC. The J gene is TRBJ1-2, the V gene TRBV5-5, with D maybe TRBD1 (6 bases). Germline V gene sequence: CDR1 SGHKS, CDR2 YYEKEE (reference sequence). CDR3 length: 15 amino acids.

This clone occurred many times. The chain combines TRBV12-3 or TRBV12-4 with TRBJ2-5; 7 bases fit TRBD2. Trimming removed 3 bases from V and 5 bases from J; junction bases left unmatched: 6. The CDR3 sequence is 14 residues long. The CDR3 reads CASSFGGGLETQYF. The DNA for the CDR3 is TGTGCCAGCAGTTTTGGGGGAGGGCTCGAGACCCAGTACTTC.

This clone was seen only a few times. A junction boundary mismatches the germline segment, possibly from a read error. The chain joins TRBV6-4 to TRBJ2-3; 8 nucleotides match TRBD2. Germline V gene data show CDR1 as MRHNA and CDR2 as SNTAGT. This CDR3 is built from 16 residues. CDR3 bases: TGTGCCAGCAGTTACTCAATCGGGGGGGACTCAGATACGCAGTATTTT. It specifies CASSYSIGGDSDTQYF.

This sequence joins TRBV11-2 and TRBJ2-7; 8 nucleotides agree with TRBD1. Unmatched junction bases numbered 9, after V lost 5 bases and J lost 3 bases. In germline, CDR1 is SGHAT, CDR2 FQNNGV. The CDR3 runs to 15 residues. DNA of the CDR3: TGTGCCAGCAGCGCCAGACAGGGGAATGACTACGAGCAGTACTTC. This encodes CASSARQGNDYEQYF.

This clone was recorded a few times. Possible read error: a much larger clone is one base away. DNA for the CDR3: TGCAGCGTTCCGGGGGTGGGCCGAGGCAATGATCAGTTCTTC. Translation: CSVPGVGRGNDQFF. The V call is TRBV29-1, the J call TRBJ2-1; TRBD2 might be the D (6 bases). The CDR3 spans 14 residues. Germline CDR1 reads SQVTM; CDR2 reads ANQGSEA.

This clone showed up just a few times. The CDR3 here is CASSLNPAGGYTF. The DNA for the CDR3 is TGTGCCAGCAGTTTAAACCCGGCGGGTGGCTACACCTTC. The rearrangement links TRBV27 to TRBJ1-2; no definite D call. The CDR3 extends over 13 amino acids. The germline CDR1 and CDR2 sequences are MNHEY and SMNVEV (reference sequence). Deletions cut 2 bases from V and 7 bases from J, with 11 bases between.

This clone was counted at least ten times. The V call is TRBV12-5, the J call TRBJ1-6, with D maybe TRBD1 (5 bases). This CDR3 has 15 amino acids. Germline CDR1 reads LGHNT; CDR2 reads FRNRAP. V was cut by 1 base and J by 5 bases, with 9 bases left in between. As DNA, the CDR3 is TGTGCTAGTGGTTTGGCAGGGTGGGATAATTCACCCCTCCACTTT. This codes for CASGLAGWDNSPLHF.

Many counts were recorded for this clone. The CDR3 loop reads CASSSPRGEKLFF. The CDR3 region has the DNA TGTGCCAGCAGCTCCCCGAGGGGCGAAAAACTGTTTTTT. V and J are TRBV13 and TRBJ1-4; D possibly corresponds to TRBD1 (5 bases). The CDR3 spans 13 residues. Trimming stripped 4 bases from V and 8 bases from J, with 11 bases between. Germline loops: CDR1 PRHDT, CDR2 FYEKMQ (reference sequence).

The V call is TRBV6-6, the J call TRBJ2-7; 7 nucleotides line up with TRBD2. The CDR3 runs 15 residues. V shed 2 bases, J shed 7 bases, and the junction held 11 bases outside the gene matches. CDR1 is MNHNY, CDR2 SVGAGI, per germline (reference sequence). CDR3 sequence: CASSYGVLGGWEQYF. For the CDR3, the DNA is TGTGCCAGCAGTTACGGTGTGTTGGGGGGGTGGGAGCAGTACTTC.

For this clone: A read error is possible here, since a much larger clone lies one base away. J is TRBJ2-1 and V is TRBV20-1; 13 nucleotides line up with TRBD2. This CDR3 region has 17 residues. CDR1 and CDR2 from the germline V gene are DFQATT and SNEGSKA (reference sequence). V lost 2 bases and J lost 8; bases outside the gene matches: 12. CDR3 nucleotide sequence: TGCAGTGCTAGATCGAAGTGTGGACTAGCGGGAGACCATGAGCAGTTCTTC. Protein sequence: CSARSKCGLAGDHEQFF.

This clone occurred many times. The chain recombines TRBV6-1 with TRBJ2-3; D may be TRBD1 (6 bases). This CDR3 contains 14 residues. CDR1 and CDR2 (germline): MNHNS, SASEGT. V was shortened by 6 bases and J by 7 bases, with 17 bases between the two germline ends. The CDR3 region is CASRISPRGHTQYF. For the CDR3, the DNA is TGTGCCAGCAGAATCTCTCCCAGGGGTCATACGCAGTATTTT.

This rearrangement joins TRBV30 to TRBJ2-2; a possible D gene is TRBD2 (5 bases). Trimming pared 2 bases from V and 0 bases from J, leaving 7 bases between. The germline V gene encodes CDR1 GTSNPN and CDR2 SVGIG (reference sequence). CDR3 length: 14 residues. The chain's CDR3 is CAWSPGTNTGELFF. The DNA of the CDR3 is TGTGCCTGGAGTCCGGGAACGAACACCGGGGAGCTGTTTTTT.

At least ten counts were recorded for this clone. V and J are TRBV25-1 and TRBJ1-2; D remains unclear. V was pared by 6 bases and J by 6 bases, with 8 bases between. In germline, CDR1 is MGHDK, CDR2 SYGVNS. The CDR3 sequence is 11 residues long. CDR3 nucleotide sequence: TGTGCCAGCAGAAAACTCGATGGCTACACCTTC. Translation: CASRKLDGYTF.

This clone was recorded at least ten times. The chain joins TRBV12-3 or TRBV12-4 to TRBJ2-3, with D uncertain. The CDR3 loop spans 11 amino acids. V shed 5 bases and J shed 2 bases, with 2 bases lying between them. This chain's CDR3 is CASSNTDTQYF. CDR3 coding DNA: TGTGCCAGCAGTAACACAGATACGCAGTATTTT.